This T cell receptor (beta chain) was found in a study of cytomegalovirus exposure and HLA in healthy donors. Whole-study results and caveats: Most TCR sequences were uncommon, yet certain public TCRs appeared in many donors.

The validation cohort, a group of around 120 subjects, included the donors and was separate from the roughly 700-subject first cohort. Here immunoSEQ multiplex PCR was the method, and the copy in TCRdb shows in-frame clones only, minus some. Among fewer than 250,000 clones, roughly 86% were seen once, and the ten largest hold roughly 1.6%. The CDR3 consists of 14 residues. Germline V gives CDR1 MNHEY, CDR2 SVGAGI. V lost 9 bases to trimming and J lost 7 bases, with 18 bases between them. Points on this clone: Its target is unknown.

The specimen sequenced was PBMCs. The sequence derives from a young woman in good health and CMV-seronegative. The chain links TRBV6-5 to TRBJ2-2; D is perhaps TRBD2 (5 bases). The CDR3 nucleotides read TGTGCCAGTTCGGGGATAAGGTGGAGCGGGGAGCTGTTTTTT. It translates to CASSGIRWSGELFF.